This T cell receptor (beta chain) was recovered during a study of monozygotic twins with inflammatory bowel disease. Study-wide findings and caveats: IBD patients shared fewer clonotypes with other individuals than healthy twins, especially patients with disease activity signs.

During cDNA synthesis, UMIs that each contained a 6-nucleotide sample barcode were added by means of template switching. TCRdb reprocessed the 5' RACE reads; each CDR3 protein has one entry and no DNA is given. This listing includes over 350,000 distinct CDR3 sequences. This CDR3 has 11 amino acids. Germline CDR1 SNHLY, CDR2 FYNNEI. Total RNA isolation used whole blood (no T cell sorting was performed). As concerns this clonotype: No antigen is known for it.

Source material: blood. The rearrangement links TRBV2 to TRBJ1-1; lacking DNA, the TRBD1 call made by TCRdb goes unchecked. This TCR derives from a human donor with ulcerative colitis or Crohn's disease, or a healthy co-twin of an affected twin (not recorded which). The CDR3 protein is CANGTGFEAFF.